These 27 T cell receptor beta chains originate from one sample sequenced in a study of shared clonotypes between healthy human individuals. Here immunoSEQ multiplex PCR was the method, and the copy in TCRdb shows in-frame clones only, minus some. Among a few hundred thousand clones listed, 77% were seen once. What was sequenced was PBMCs. These receptors all stem from a woman aged 35 to 49 in good health. Some clones in this sample may be carry-over from other donors' samples.

The chain combines TRBV20-1 with TRBJ2-7; D gene unclear. Looked up from germline, CDR1 is DFQATT and CDR2 is SNEGSKA (reference sequence). The CDR3 is 11 residues long. The ends were cut back, 1 base at V and 7 bases at J, with 8 bases in the middle. CDR3 DNA: TGCAGTGCTAGAGTATTGCAGGAGCAGTACTTC. Amino acid sequence: CSARVLQEQYF.

The CDR3: CAWRTDRVIETQYF. CDR3 DNA: TGTGCCTGGAGGACGGACAGGGTGATAGAGACCCAGTACTTC. The chain recombines TRBV30 with TRBJ2-5, with 8 bases fitting TRBD1. The V and J ends lost 3 bases and 4 bases, in that order; junction bases with no gene match: 7. The CDR3 contains 14 residues. In germline, CDR1 is GTSNPN, CDR2 SVGIG (reference sequence).

The chain joins TRBV4-1 to TRBJ2-4; maybe TRBD1 (6 bases). Per the germline V gene, CDR1 is MGHRA and CDR2 is YSYEKL. V was clipped by 2 bases and J by 0 bases, with 11 bases between them. The CDR3 is made up of 16 amino acids. The CDR3 loop is CASSQPGTLAKNIQYF. The CDR3 DNA reads as TGCGCCAGCAGCCAACCCGGGACATTAGCCAAAAACATTCAGTACTTC.

In the case of this clone: This sample includes further DNA sequences coding for the same CDR3. The V call is TRBV27, the J call TRBJ1-5; D is ambiguous. Germline CDR1 MNHEY, CDR2 SMNVEV (reference sequence). CDR3 length equals 12 residues. The V and J ends lost 4 bases and 4 bases respectively, with 5 bases between them. In nucleotides, the CDR3 is TGTGCCAGCAGTTCACTAAATCAGCCCCAGCATTTT. Its translation is CASSSLNQPQHF.

The genes are TRBV27 and TRBJ1-5; D is possibly TRBD1 (6 bases). Germline CDR1 and CDR2: MNHEY and SMNVEV (reference sequence). V was cut by 5 bases and J by 6 bases, with 11 bases left in between. The CDR3 is 13 amino acids. The CDR3 coding sequence is TGTGCCAGCAGTCCCCCCAGGGGTCAGCCCCAGCATTTT. Translation gives CASSPPRGQPQHF.

This clone was observed a few times. V is TRBV7-2 and J is TRBJ2-7; 7 bases map to TRBD1. Per germline, CDR1 SGHTA and CDR2 FQGNSA. The V segment lost 1 base and the J segment 2 bases; nucleotides outside the gene matches: 5. The CDR3 spans 15 residues. The CDR3 sequence is CASSLVDRPTYEQYF. The CDR3 coding sequence is TGTGCCAGCAGCTTAGTGGACAGGCCCACCTACGAGCAGTACTTC. The whole variable domain, remainder taken from reference TRBV7-2 and TRBJ2-7, is GAGVSQSPSNKVTEKGKDVELRCDPISGHTALYWYRQSLGQGLEFLIYFQGNSAPDKSGLPSDRFSAERTGGSVSTLTIQRTQQEDSAVYLCASSLVDRPTYEQYFGPGTRLTVT.

The genes are TRBV11-2 and TRBJ2-7; 7 nucleotides agree with TRBD2. The CDR3 spans 13 residues. Germline CDR1 is SGHAT and CDR2 is FQNNGV. Trimming took 6 bases from V and 5 from J; bases not matched to a gene: 7. This chain's CDR3 is CASRGGSMNEQYF. The CDR3 nucleotides are TGTGCCAGCAGGGGCGGGAGTATGAACGAGCAGTACTTC.

CDR3 sequence (DNA): TGTGCCTGGAGTGTACTAAATTCCAGGAGGGTCGAGCAGTTCTTC. Translated: CAWSVLNSRRVEQFF. The chain has TRBV30 and TRBJ2-1, with D perhaps matching TRBD2 (6 bases). Trimming took off 0 bases at V and 10 bases at J, with 19 bases between the two ends. Germline-derived CDR1 and CDR2 are GTSNPN and SVGIG (reference sequence). CDR3 length equals 15 residues.

As concerns this clone: Given a far larger clone just one base away, this is likely a sequencing read error. The sample carries other DNA sequences with the same CDR3. This chain links TRBV28 with TRBJ1-1, with D possibly matching TRBD1 (5 bases). Germline V gene lookup returns CDR1 MDHEN and CDR2 SYDVKM. The V gene lost 10 bases and the J gene lost 2 bases, with 17 bases spanning the gap. The CDR3 covers 14 residues. CDR3 residues: CATIVGGHNTEAFF. The CDR3 DNA reads TGTGCCACCATTGTTGGTGGACATAACACTGAAGCTTTCTTT. Full variable domain (outside the CDR3, taken from reference TRBV28 and TRBJ1-1): DVKVTQSSRYLVKRTGEKVFLECVQDMDHENMFWYRQDPGLGLRLIYFSYDVKMKEKGDIPEGYSVSREKKERFSLILESASTNQTSMYLCATIVGGHNTEAFFGQGTRLTVV.

This clone was counted only a few times. This rearrangement joins TRBV28 to TRBJ1-2; possibly TRBD1 for D (5 bases). The V end was cut by 6 bases, the J end by 3 bases, with 14 bases between. Germline values: CDR1 MDHEN, CDR2 SYDVKM. The CDR3 has 14 amino acids. The CDR3 sequence is CASSPMGEDYGYTF. The CDR3 coding sequence is TGTGCCAGCAGCCCAATGGGGGAGGACTATGGCTACACCTTC.

V and J are TRBV28 and TRBJ2-7; a weak D match, TRBD1 (5 bases). The CDR3 extends over 12 amino acids. V was pared by 6 bases and J by 5 bases, with 11 bases between. Germline V gene lookup returns CDR1 MDHEN and CDR2 SYDVKM. CDR3 DNA: TGTGCCAGCAGGCAGGGTCGGGACGAGCAGTACTTC. Its translation is CASRQGRDEQYF.

A note on this clone: Given a far larger clone just one base away, this is likely a sequencing read error. The V gene is TRBV28, the J gene TRBJ2-7; 7 bases align to TRBD2. Looked up from germline, CDR1 is MDHEN and CDR2 is SYDVKM. J lost 1 base, V lost 8 bases, and 11 bases had no gene match. The CDR3 has 15 residues. The CDR3 DNA reads as TGTGCCAGCTGCGGACTAGGATGGGTTTCCTACGAGCAGTACTTC. This sequence encodes CASCGLGWVSYEQYF.

This clone was seen at least ten times. This CDR3 is CASSRTAGGLGEQFF. The CDR3 DNA is TGTGCCAGCAGCCGGACAGCGGGAGGCTTGGGGGAGCAGTTCTTC. This chain connects TRBV7-2 to TRBJ2-1; 9 positions match TRBD2. The CDR3 has 15 amino acids. The germline CDR1 and CDR2 sequences are SGHTA and FQGNSA. V gave up 5 bases and J gave up 10 bases; unmatched junction bases: 12.

Only a few counts were recorded for this clone. The chain has TRBV6-1 and TRBJ2-2, with a tentative D call TRBD2 (6 bases). The CDR3 runs to 15 residues. CDR1 is MNHNS and CDR2 is SASEGT in the germline V gene. Trimming pared 2 bases from V and 6 bases from J, leaving 13 bases between. This chain's CDR3 is CASSEYETSAGELFF. The CDR3 nucleotides are TGTGCCAGCAGTGAATATGAGACTAGTGCCGGGGAGCTGTTTTTT.

The DNA of the CDR3 is TGTGCCACCAGCAGAGCCGGGACTAGCGTCCATGAGCAGTTCTTC. The encoded protein is CATSRAGTSVHEQFF. The chain has TRBV15 and TRBJ2-1, with 10 bases matching TRBD2. Germline CDR1 LNHNV, CDR2 YYDKDF (reference sequence). V was pared by 1 base and J by 8 bases, with 5 bases of the junction left unmatched. The CDR3 length is 15 residues.

This rearrangement joins TRBV9 to TRBJ2-7; D uncertain. The germline CDR1 and CDR2 sequences are SGDLS and YYNGEE. With 4 bases removed from V and 0 bases from J, the gap between germline ends came to 11 bases. The CDR3 has 14 amino acids. The CDR3 coding sequence is TGTGCCAGCAGCCCCCTTCTGAGCTCCTACGAGCAGTACTTC. Translating gives CASSPLLSSYEQYF.

This clone occurred a few times. The rearrangement links TRBV7-9 to TRBJ2-5; TRBD2 agrees at 13 bases. CDR1 and CDR2 from the germline V gene are SEHNR and FQNEAQ (reference sequence). This CDR3 is 16 amino acids long. V shed 5 bases and J 5 bases; nucleotides not matched to a gene: 8. For the CDR3, the DNA is TGTGCCAGCAGCACCCAACTAGCGGGAGGGATGGAGACCCAGTACTTC. Its protein product is CASSTQLAGGMETQYF.

This clone came up many times. The sample carries other DNA sequences with the same CDR3. The CDR3 nucleotides read TGTGCCAGCAGTCGTTATTTCCGAGAACAAGAGACCCAGTACTTC. Its protein product is CASSRYFREQETQYF. V usage is TRBV28 and J usage is TRBJ2-5; D uncertain. CDR3 length: 15 amino acids. V was shortened by 5 bases and J by 2 bases, with 15 bases between the two germline ends. Germline V gene data show CDR1 as MDHEN and CDR2 as SYDVKM.

The chain links TRBV19 to TRBJ1-5; no firm D call. This CDR3 has 12 residues. Germline-derived CDR1 and CDR2 are LNHDA and SQIVND (reference sequence). V was shortened by 4 bases and J by 9 bases, with 10 bases between the two germline ends. The CDR3, as DNA: TGTGCCAGTAGTAGCCGTCTGGGGCCCCAGCATTTT. As protein: CASSSRLGPQHF.

The V and J genes are TRBV11-2 and TRBJ2-7, with TRBD1 identical over 10 bases. Germline V gene lookup returns CDR1 SGHAT and CDR2 FQNNGV. Trimming took 0 bases from V and 0 from J; bases not matched to a gene: 2. This CDR3 comprises 16 residues. The CDR3 bases are TGTGCCAGCAGCTTAGATCGGACAGGGGGCTCCTACGAGCAGTACTTC. Protein product: CASSLDRTGGSYEQYF.

The chain recombines TRBV4-1 with TRBJ1-5; 7 nucleotides match TRBD1. The germline V gene encodes CDR1 MGHRA and CDR2 YSYEKL. V gave up 4 bases and J gave up 0 bases; unmatched junction bases: 3. The CDR3 loop spans 15 amino acids. The CDR3 bases are TGCGCCAGCAGCCCAGGGACAGATAGCAATCAGCCCCAGCATTTT. It yields the protein CASSPGTDSNQPQHF.

This clone was seen just once. The gene calls are TRBV9 and TRBJ2-1, with 8 bases matching TRBD2. Germline-derived CDR1 and CDR2 are SGDLS and YYNGEE. The CDR3 spans 16 residues. Unmatched junction bases numbered 7, after V lost 3 bases and J lost 2 bases. CDR3 nucleotide sequence: TGTGCCAGCAGCGAGAGCGGGAGTGGGGCCTACAATGAGCAGTTCTTC. It codes for CASSESGSGAYNEQFF.

The chain uses TRBV4-1 and TRBJ1-2, with 7 positions matching TRBD1. V dropped 1 base and J dropped 2; count of bases not matched to a gene: 4. Per germline, CDR1 MGHRA and CDR2 YSYEKL. This CDR3 has 15 amino acids. This CDR3 is CASSQGQGVNYGYTF. The CDR3 DNA follows: TGCGCCAGCAGCCAAGGGCAGGGGGTAAACTATGGCTACACCTTC.

In its sample, this clone was seen a few times. The chain couples TRBV19 to TRBJ2-2; 8 positions agree with TRBD1. The ends lost 4 bases at V and 0 bases at J; junction bases unmatched: 10. CDR1 is LNHDA, CDR2 SQIVND, per germline (reference sequence). The CDR3 runs 18 residues. As DNA, the CDR3 is TGTGCCAGTAGTACCCACAACACGGGACAGGCGAACACCGGGGAGCTGTTTTTT. This gives the protein CASSTHNTGQANTGELFF.

The chain carries TRBV5-1 and TRBJ2-1; possible D gene TRBD2, 5 bases. The CDR3 spans 16 residues. Germline assignment: CDR1 SGHRS and CDR2 YFSETQ. The V gene lost 2 bases and the J gene lost 0 bases, with 12 bases spanning the gap. CDR3 in amino acids: CASSLVAQSSYNEQFF. The CDR3 nucleotides are TGCGCCAGCAGCTTAGTAGCGCAGAGCTCCTACAATGAGCAGTTCTTC.

The rearrangement links TRBV28 to TRBJ2-4, with D possibly TRBD2 on 6 matching bases. Trimming removed 6 bases at V and 1 base at J, with 13 bases between. Germline CDR1 and CDR2: MDHEN and SYDVKM. The CDR3 is 15 residues long. The CDR3 reads CASSSGGSAKNIQYF. CDR3 DNA: TGTGCCAGCAGCTCCGGGGGTAGCGCCAAAAACATTCAGTACTTC.

Remarks on this clone: With a far larger clone one base away, a read error is the likely cause. V gene TRBV30 combines with J gene TRBJ1-4, with D unresolved. The CDR3 runs to 15 residues. Germline V lookup: CDR1 GTSNPN, CDR2 SVGIG (reference sequence). V lost 4 bases and J lost 2, with 14 bases in between. DNA of the CDR3: TGTGCCTGGAATGTACTGGGCGGGACTAATGAAAAACTGTTTTTT. Translation gives CAWNVLGGTNEKLFF. Complete variable domain (other parts from reference TRBV30 and TRBJ1-4): SQTIHQWPATLVQPVGSPLSLECTVEGTSNPNLYWYRQAAGRGLQLLFYSVGIGQISSEVPQNLSASRPQDRQFILSSKKLLLSDSGFYLCAWNVLGGTNEKLFFGSGTQLSVL.